The rows below give T cell receptor beta chains drawn from one sample of a study of cytomegalovirus exposure and HLA in healthy donors. Clones were read by immunoSEQ multiplex PCR, and TCRdb kept only the in-frame ones, dropping some. This sample contains some 120,000 clones. Sequenced: PBMCs. These TCRs come from a man younger than 30 in good health and CMV-seronegative. Each CDR3 is given with its conserved first and last residue. Each record gives: D gene, J gene, V gene, CDR3 protein, CDR3 DNA. The D gene is left open where the match is weak.

d_call: .; j_call: TRBJ2-7; v_call: TRBV6-5; cdr3_aa: CASSYGTEQYF; cdr3_nt: TGTGCCAGCAGTTACGGGACAGAGCAGTACTTC
d_call: TRBD2; j_call: TRBJ2-7; v_call: TRBV7-9; cdr3_aa: CASSPGTSLYEQYF; cdr3_nt: TGTGCCAGCAGCCCCGGGACTAGCCTCTACGAGCAGTACTTC
d_call: .; j_call: TRBJ2-1; v_call: TRBV27; cdr3_aa: CASSPPNPPGDPRVNEQFF; cdr3_nt: TGTGCCAGCAGTCCTCCCAACCCCCCGGGGGATCCCAGAGTCAATGAGCAGTTCTTC
d_call: TRBD1; j_call: TRBJ1-2; v_call: TRBV25-1; cdr3_aa: CASSEGQNYGYTF; cdr3_nt: TGTGCCAGCAGTGAGGGACAGAACTATGGCTACACCTTC
d_call: .; j_call: TRBJ1-2; v_call: TRBV10-1; cdr3_aa: CASSESKSGKRIF; cdr3_nt: TGCGCCAGCAGTGAGTCGAAATCAGGCAAACGAATATTC
d_call: TRBD1; j_call: TRBJ1-1; v_call: TRBV19; cdr3_aa: CASNIQGVRDTEAFF; cdr3_nt: TGTGCCAGTAACATACAGGGGGTTCGTGACACTGAAGCTTTCTTT
d_call: .; j_call: TRBJ2-7; v_call: TRBV2; cdr3_aa: CASSNYEQYF; cdr3_nt: TGTGCCAGCAGCAATTACGAGCAGTACTTC
d_call: .; j_call: TRBJ1-1; v_call: TRBV6-5; cdr3_aa: CASNVVGENTEAFF; cdr3_nt: TGTGCCAGCAACGTGGTCGGGGAGAACACTGAAGCTTTCTTT
d_call: TRBD1; j_call: TRBJ1-6; v_call: TRBV6-5; cdr3_aa: CASSYSWTGGDSPLHF; cdr3_nt: TGTGCCAGCAGTTACTCCTGGACAGGAGGGGATTCACCCCTCCACTTT
d_call: TRBD1; j_call: TRBJ1-5; v_call: TRBV6-1; cdr3_aa: CASSARQGGQPQHF; cdr3_nt: TGTGCCAGCAGTGCTCGACAGGGTGGCCAGCCCCAGCATTTT
d_call: .; j_call: TRBJ2-2; v_call: TRBV5-1; cdr3_aa: CASSPIGTGELFF; cdr3_nt: TGCGCCAGCAGCCCTATCGGGACCGGGGAGCTGTTTTTT
d_call: TRBD2; j_call: TRBJ2-1; v_call: TRBV11-3; cdr3_aa: CASSLEGWGLAGGGVQFF; cdr3_nt: TGTGCCAGCAGCTTAGAAGGTTGGGGACTAGCGGGAGGAGGTGTGCAGTTCTTC
d_call: TRBD1; j_call: TRBJ1-4; v_call: TRBV2; cdr3_aa: CASRDDRVDEKLFF; cdr3_nt: TGTGCCAGCAGGGACGACAGGGTTGATGAAAAACTGTTTTTT
d_call: TRBD2; j_call: TRBJ2-7; v_call: TRBV5-6; cdr3_aa: CASSLSMTSDHPYEQYF; cdr3_nt: TGTGCCAGCAGCCTTTCAATGACTAGCGACCATCCCTACGAGCAGTACTTC
d_call: TRBD1; j_call: TRBJ1-1; v_call: TRBV5-1; cdr3_aa: CASSYLGDRVTEAFF; cdr3_nt: TGCGCCAGCAGCTATCTTGGCGACAGGGTCACTGAAGCTTTCTTT
d_call: .; j_call: TRBJ2-7; v_call: TRBV5-1; cdr3_aa: CASGLGGANSYEQYF; cdr3_nt: TGCGCCAGCGGCCTAGGGGGGGCAAACTCCTACGAGCAGTACTTC